This T cell receptor (beta chain) appears in the sequencing data of a study of cytomegalovirus exposure and HLA in healthy donors. Unmatched junction bases numbered 2, after V lost 3 bases and J lost 0 bases. CDR3 size: 14 residues. Germline V gene sequence: CDR1 MDHEN, CDR2 SYDVKM. Both 60 Vbeta primers and 13 Jbeta primers went into the PCR. In the original workflow: Unique TCR beta chains numbered approximately 80 million in a later analysis, with around 10 million shared. Assay: immunoSEQ multiplex PCR; the TCRdb copy retains only in-frame clones and omits some. V, J and clone size are those of that table, while D and trimming were read from the DNA. In all, the sample yields around 150,000 clones.

Sequenced: PBMCs. The receptor was derived from a man aged 40-49 years in good health and CMV-seronegative. The J gene is TRBJ2-7, the V gene TRBV28; 7 bases are a match to TRBD1. This CDR3 is CASSFDRASYEQYF. CDR3 nucleotide sequence: TGTGCCAGCAGTTTCGACAGGGCCTCCTACGAGCAGTACTTC. The full variable domain, completed using reference TRBV28 and TRBJ2-7, is DVKVTQSSRYLVKRTGEKVFLECVQDMDHENMFWYRQDPGLGLRLIYFSYDVKMKEKGDIPEGYSVSREKKERFSLILESASTNQTSMYLCASSFDRASYEQYFGPGTRLTVT.